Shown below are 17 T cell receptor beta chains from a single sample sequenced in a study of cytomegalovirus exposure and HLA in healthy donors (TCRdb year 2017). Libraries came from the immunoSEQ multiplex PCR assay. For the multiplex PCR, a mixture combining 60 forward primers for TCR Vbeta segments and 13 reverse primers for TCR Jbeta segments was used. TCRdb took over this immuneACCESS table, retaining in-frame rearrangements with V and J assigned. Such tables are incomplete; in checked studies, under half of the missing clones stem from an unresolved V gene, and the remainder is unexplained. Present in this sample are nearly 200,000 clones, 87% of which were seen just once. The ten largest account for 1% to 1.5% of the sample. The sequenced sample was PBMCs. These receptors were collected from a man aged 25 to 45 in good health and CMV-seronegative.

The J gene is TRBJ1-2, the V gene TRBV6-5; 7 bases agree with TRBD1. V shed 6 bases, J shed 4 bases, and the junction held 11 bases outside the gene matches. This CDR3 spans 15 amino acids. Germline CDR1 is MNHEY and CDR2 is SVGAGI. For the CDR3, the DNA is TGTGCCAGCAGAGACAGGGATCTGGCGGCCTATGGCTACACCTTC. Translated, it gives CASRDRDLAAYGYTF.

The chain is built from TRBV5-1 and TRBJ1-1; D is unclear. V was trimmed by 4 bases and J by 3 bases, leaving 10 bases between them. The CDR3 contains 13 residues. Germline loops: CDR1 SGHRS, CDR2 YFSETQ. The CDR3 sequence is CASSPPGYTEAFF. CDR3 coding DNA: TGCGCCAGCAGCCCACCCGGGTACACTGAAGCTTTCTTT.

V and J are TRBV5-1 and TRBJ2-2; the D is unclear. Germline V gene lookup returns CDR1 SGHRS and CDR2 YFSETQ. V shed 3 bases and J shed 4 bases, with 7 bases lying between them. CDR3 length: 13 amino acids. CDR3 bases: TGCGCCAGCAGCTCCGGGTTCACCGGGGAGCTGTTTTTT. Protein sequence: CASSSGFTGELFF.

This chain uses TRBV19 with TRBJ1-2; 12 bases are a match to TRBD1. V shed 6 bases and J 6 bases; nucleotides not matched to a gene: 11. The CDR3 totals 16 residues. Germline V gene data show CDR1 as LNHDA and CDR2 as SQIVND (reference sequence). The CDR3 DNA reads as TGTGCCAGTAGAGTATGGGCCGGGACAGGGGGCAATGGCTACACCTTC. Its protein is CASRVWAGTGGNGYTF.

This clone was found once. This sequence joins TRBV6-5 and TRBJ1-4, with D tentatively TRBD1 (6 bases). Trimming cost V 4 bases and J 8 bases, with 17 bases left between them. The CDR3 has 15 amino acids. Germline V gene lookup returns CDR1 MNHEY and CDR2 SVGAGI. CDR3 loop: CASSSLTGGVEKLFF. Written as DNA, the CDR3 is TGTGCCAGCAGTTCCCTGACAGGCGGAGTAGAAAAACTGTTTTTT.

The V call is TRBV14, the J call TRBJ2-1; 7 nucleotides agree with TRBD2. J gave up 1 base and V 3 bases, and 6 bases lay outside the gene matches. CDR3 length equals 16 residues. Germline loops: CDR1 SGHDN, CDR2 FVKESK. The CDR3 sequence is CASSHKGGESYNEQFF. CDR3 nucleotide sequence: TGTGCCAGCAGCCATAAGGGAGGGGAGTCCTACAATGAGCAGTTCTTC.

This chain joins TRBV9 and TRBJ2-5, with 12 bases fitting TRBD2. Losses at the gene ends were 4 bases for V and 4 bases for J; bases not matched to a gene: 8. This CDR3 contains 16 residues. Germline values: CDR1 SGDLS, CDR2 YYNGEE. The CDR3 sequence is CASSTGLAGLGETQYF. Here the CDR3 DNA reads TGTGCCAGCAGCACTGGACTAGCGGGACTGGGAGAGACCCAGTACTTC.

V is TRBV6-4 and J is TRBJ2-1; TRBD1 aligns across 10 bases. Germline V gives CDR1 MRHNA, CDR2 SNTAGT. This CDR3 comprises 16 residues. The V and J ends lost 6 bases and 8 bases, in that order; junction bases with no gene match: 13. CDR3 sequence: CASSPGQGFRGDEQFF. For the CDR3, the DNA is TGTGCCAGCAGCCCGGGACAGGGGTTTAGGGGGGATGAGCAGTTCTTC.

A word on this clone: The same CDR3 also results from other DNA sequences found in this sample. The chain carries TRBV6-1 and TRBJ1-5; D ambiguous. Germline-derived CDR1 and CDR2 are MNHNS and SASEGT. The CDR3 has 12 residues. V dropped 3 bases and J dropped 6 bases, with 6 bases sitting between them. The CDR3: CASSDTSQPQHF. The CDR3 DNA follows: TGTGCCAGCAGTGATACCAGTCAGCCCCAGCATTTT.

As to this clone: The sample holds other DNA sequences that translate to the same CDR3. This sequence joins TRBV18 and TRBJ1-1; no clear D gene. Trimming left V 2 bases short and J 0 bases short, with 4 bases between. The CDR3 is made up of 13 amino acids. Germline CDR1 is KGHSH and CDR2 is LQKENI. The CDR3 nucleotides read TGTGCCAGCTCACCAACTGTGAACACTGAAGCTTTCTTT. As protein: CASSPTVNTEAFF.

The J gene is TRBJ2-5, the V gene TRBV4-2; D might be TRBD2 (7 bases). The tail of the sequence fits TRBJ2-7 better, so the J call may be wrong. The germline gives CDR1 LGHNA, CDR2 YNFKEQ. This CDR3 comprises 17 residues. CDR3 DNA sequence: TGTGCCAGCAGCCAACGCCCCGTAGACAGGACTAGCTACGAGCAGTACTTC. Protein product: CASSQRPVDRTSYEQYF.

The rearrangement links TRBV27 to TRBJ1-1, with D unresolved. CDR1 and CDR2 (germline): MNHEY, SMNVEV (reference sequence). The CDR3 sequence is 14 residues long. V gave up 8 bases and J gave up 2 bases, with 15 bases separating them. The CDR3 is CASGLTGPNTEAFF. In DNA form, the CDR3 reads TGTGCCAGCGGCCTGACGGGTCCCAACACTGAAGCTTTCTTT.

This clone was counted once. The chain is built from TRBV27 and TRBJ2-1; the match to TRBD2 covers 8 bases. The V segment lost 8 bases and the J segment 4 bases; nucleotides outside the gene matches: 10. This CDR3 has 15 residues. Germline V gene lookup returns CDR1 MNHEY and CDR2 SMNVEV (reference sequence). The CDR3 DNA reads TGTGCCAGCCCTCCTCCGGGACTAGTGTACAATGAGCAGTTCTTC. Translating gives CASPPPGLVYNEQFF.

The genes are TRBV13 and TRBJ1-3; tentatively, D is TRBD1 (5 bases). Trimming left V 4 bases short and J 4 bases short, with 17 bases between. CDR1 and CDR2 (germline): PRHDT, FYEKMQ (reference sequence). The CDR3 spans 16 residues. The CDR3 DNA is TGTGCCAGCAGCTCATACGCAGGGTCAAAGGGAAACACCATATATTTT. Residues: CASSSYAGSKGNTIYF.

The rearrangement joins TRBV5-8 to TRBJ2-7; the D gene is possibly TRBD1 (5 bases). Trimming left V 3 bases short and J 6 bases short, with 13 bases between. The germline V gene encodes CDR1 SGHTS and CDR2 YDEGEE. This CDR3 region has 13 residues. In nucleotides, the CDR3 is TGTGCCAGCAGCTCAAGGGGTCCGGTCGAGCAGTACTTC. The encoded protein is CASSSRGPVEQYF.

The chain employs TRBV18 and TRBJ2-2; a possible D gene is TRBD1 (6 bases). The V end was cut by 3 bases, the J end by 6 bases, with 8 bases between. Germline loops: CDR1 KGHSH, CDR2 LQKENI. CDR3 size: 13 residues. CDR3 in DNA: TGTGCCAGCTCACCGGACAGACCCGGGGAGCTGTTTTTT. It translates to CASSPDRPGELFF.

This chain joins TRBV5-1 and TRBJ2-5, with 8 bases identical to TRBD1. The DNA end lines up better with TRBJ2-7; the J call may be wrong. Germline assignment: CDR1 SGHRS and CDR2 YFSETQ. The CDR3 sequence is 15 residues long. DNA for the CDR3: TGCGCCAGCAGCTCTAGACAGGGGACCTCCTACGAGCAGTACTTC. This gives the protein CASSSRQGTSYEQYF.